The clone carrying this TCR beta chain was found a few times. What it binds is unknown. CDR3 and TCR beta VDJ profiling relied on genomic DNA as the template. TCRdb analysed the reads with MiXCR anew, one entry per CDR3 protein. The sample has 450,000 to 550,000 distinct CDR3 sequences; less than 35% are singletons. The V gene's germline CDR1 is LGHNA and CDR2 YNFKEQ. The CDR3 extends over 17 amino acids. With V trimmed by 0 bases and J by 4 bases, 12 bases remained unmatched. This sample was included in a study of CD8+CD57+ T cells in acquired aplastic anemia. Overall study context: Sorted CD4+ and CD8+ cells gave a mean 3.2 ug DNA, range about 0.19 to 27.4 ug. Study-wide findings and caveats: A set of 25 to 30 CD8+ CDR3 sequences was shared between patients and controls, and these sequences appeared highly expressed in patients. Significant differences in CD8+ Simpson's diversity were not observed between patients and controls.

All sequencing subjects had displayed CD8+CD57+ cell expansion on flow cytometry. Blood was sampled before the patients had received any therapy. The V call is TRBV4-2, the J call TRBJ2-7; 7 nucleotides align to TRBD2. This sequence originates from a human donor with aplastic anemia. Sequencing was carried out using sorted CD4+, CD8+, or CD8+CD57+ T cells (not recorded which) from PBMCs. CDR3 residues: CASSQDPSAGVRYEQYF. DNA of the CDR3: TGTGCCAGCAGCCAAGATCCCTCCGCGGGAGTTAGGTACGAGCAGTACTTC.